A selection of T cell receptor beta chains follows, all from one sample in a study of CD8+ T cells in alopecia areata. The table came from immunoSEQ multiplex PCR; TCRdb's copy has only in-frame clones and leaves some out. Of about 130,000 clones listed, around 49% are singletons. Source: CD8+ T cells sorted from blood, taken at week 0. All receptors derive from a human donor with alopecia areata. The CDR3 runs from the conserved cysteine through the conserved F or W. The D gene is left open where the match is weak. Where a row states a size, it is once, few, many or the class of an expanded clone; other rows omit it.

cdr3_aa cdr3_nt clone_size d_call j_call v_call
CASSQEEGQGNQPQHF TGCGCCAGCAGCCAAGAAGAGGGACAGGGTAATCAGCCCCAGCATTTT - TRBD1 TRBJ1-5 TRBV4-1
CASSPMGNEQFF TGTGCCAGCAGCCCTATGGGAAATGAGCAGTTCTTC - - TRBJ2-1 TRBV7-9
CASSPGGAGDETQYF TGTGCCAGCAGCCCTGGTGGGGCAGGGGACGAGACCCAGTACTTC few - TRBJ2-5 TRBV13
CASSPGRRTDTQYF TGCGCCAGCAGCCCCGGACGCCGCACAGATACGCAGTATTTT few - TRBJ2-3 TRBV5-1
CASSYSEGLEAFF TGTGCCAGCAGTTACTCGGAAGGGCTTGAAGCTTTCTTT few - TRBJ1-1 TRBV6-5
CASSVRGAGANVLTF TGTGCCAGCAGCGTCAGGGGCGCTGGGGCCAACGTCCTGACTTTC - - TRBJ2-6 TRBV13
CSVTGQRQETQYF TGCAGCGTTACCGGACAGCGCCAAGAGACCCAGTACTTC - - TRBJ2-5 TRBV29-1
CASSPHRGRTYEQYF TGTGCCAGCAGTCCTCACAGGGGCCGGACCTACGAGCAGTACTTC - TRBD1 TRBJ2-7 TRBV27
CAISESIGEDTQYF TGTGCCATCAGTGAGTCGATCGGGGAAGATACGCAGTATTTT few - TRBJ2-3 TRBV10-3
CASSLGGGNQPQHF TGTGCCAGCAGTTTAGGAGGGGGCAATCAGCCCCAGCATTTT - - TRBJ1-5 TRBV27
CASWDPTGTADTQYF TGTGCCAGCTGGGACCCCACCGGGACTGCAGATACGCAGTATTTT few - TRBJ2-3 TRBV25-1
CASSTTDRVGEQYF TGTGCCAGCAGCACCACCGACAGGGTTGGGGAGCAGTACTTC few TRBD1 TRBJ2-7 TRBV7-9
CAWSVAGGTEAFF TGTGCCTGGAGTGTGGCAGGAGGGACTGAAGCTTTCTTT - - TRBJ1-1 TRBV30
CASSYGEGETQYF TGTGCCAGCAGTTACGGGGAGGGAGAGACCCAGTACTTC - TRBD2 TRBJ2-5 TRBV6-5
CASTWASYNSPLHF TGTGCCAGCACATGGGCGAGCTATAATTCACCCCTCCACTTT - - TRBJ1-6 TRBV6-5
CASSIDLETSLNGHTF TGTGCCAGTAGTATAGATCTCGAGACATCTCTTAATGGCCACACCTTC few - TRBJ1-2 TRBV19
CASSVGAAQEWEQYF TGTGCCAGCAGCGTAGGGGCCGCCCAGGAATGGGAGCAGTACTTC - - TRBJ2-7 TRBV9
CASSLARGGYNEQFF TGTGCCAGCAGCTTGGCTCGCGGGGGGTACAATGAGCAGTTCTTC few TRBD2 TRBJ2-1 TRBV5-4
CSVGQGGPDTQYF TGCAGCGTGGGACAGGGTGGGCCAGATACGCAGTATTTT few TRBD1 TRBJ2-3 TRBV29-1
CASSSGDTTGELFF TGTGCCAGCAGCTCGGGAGATACCACCGGGGAGCTGTTTTTT few - TRBJ2-2 TRBV7-9
CASSYSSSYYGYTF TGTGCCAGCAGTTACTCCTCCAGCTACTATGGCTACACCTTC - - TRBJ1-2 TRBV6-5
CSAPPPIAGLDREQFF TGCAGCGCTCCTCCCCCCATAGCGGGGTTGGACCGAGAGCAGTTCTTC few TRBD2 TRBJ2-1 TRBV29-1
CAWTQGNTEAFF TGTGCCTGGACCCAGGGTAACACTGAAGCTTTCTTT - - TRBJ1-1 TRBV30
CASSLVGGWKANQPQHF TGTGCCAGCAGCTTAGTAGGGGGGTGGAAGGCTAATCAGCCCCAGCATTTT - - TRBJ1-5 TRBV7-8
CSVRGLQKAYEQYF TGCAGCGTTAGGGGACTTCAGAAGGCCTACGAGCAGTACTTC few - TRBJ2-7 TRBV29-1
CASSLAMNTEAFF TGTGCCAGCAGTTTAGCCATGAACACTGAAGCTTTCTTT - - TRBJ1-1 TRBV27
CASSLRTSGRETQYF TGTGCCAGCAGCCTGCGGACTAGCGGGAGGGAGACCCAGTACTTC - TRBD2 TRBJ2-5 TRBV14
CSVAEIRQGTHTGELFF TGCAGCGTTGCAGAGATCCGGCAGGGCACCCACACCGGGGAGCTGTTTTTT once - TRBJ2-2 TRBV29-1
CASSPGLLGTEAFF TGTGCCAGCAGCCCGGGACTTTTGGGCACTGAAGCTTTCTTT - - TRBJ1-1 TRBV7-8
CAWRRRGGRAYEQYF TGTGCCTGGAGACGAAGGGGGGGGAGGGCCTACGAGCAGTACTTC - - TRBJ2-7 TRBV30
CAWTSGGGQPQHF TGTGCCTGGACCTCGGGGGGGGGTCAGCCCCAGCATTTT - - TRBJ1-5 TRBV30
CSADGDFYGYTF TGCAGCGCCGACGGGGACTTCTATGGCTACACCTTC - - TRBJ1-2 TRBV29-1
CASSFTGGNEKLFF TGCGCCAGCAGCTTTACAGGGGGTAATGAAAAACTGTTTTTT - TRBD1 TRBJ1-4 TRBV5-1
CSAGPGQGLNGYTF TGCAGCGCTGGGCCGGGACAGGGGTTAAATGGCTACACCTTC - TRBD1 TRBJ1-2 TRBV29-1
CASSVAGDGANVLTF TGTGCCAGCAGCGTAGCAGGGGATGGGGCCAACGTCCTGACTTTC - - TRBJ2-6 TRBV9
CSIRIDSTTEAFF TGCAGCATTAGAATCGACAGTACCACTGAAGCTTTCTTT few - TRBJ1-1 TRBV29-1
CAWGTGTSPANEQFF TGTGCCTGGGGGACCGGGACTAGCCCAGCCAATGAGCAGTTCTTC few TRBD2 TRBJ2-1 TRBV30
CAWANGGVSGANVLTF TGTGCCTGGGCCAACGGGGGGGTATCTGGGGCCAACGTCCTGACTTTC - TRBD2 TRBJ2-6 TRBV30
CASSLMPNTGELFF TGTGCCAGCAGTTTGATGCCGAACACCGGGGAGCTGTTTTTT few - TRBJ2-2 TRBV27
CASSSAGAEQYF TGTGCCAGCAGCTCGGCTGGGGCCGAGCAGTACTTC - - TRBJ2-7 TRBV13
CASSINWQNTGELFF TGTGCCAGTAGTATAAATTGGCAGAACACCGGGGAGCTGTTTTTT - - TRBJ2-2 TRBV19
CSVEGTGELFF TGCAGCGTTGAAGGGACCGGGGAGCTGTTTTTT few - TRBJ2-2 TRBV29-1
CASREDGRVGGYGYTF TGTGCCAGCAGGGAGGACGGCAGGGTCGGGGGCTATGGCTACACCTTC - - TRBJ1-2 TRBV2
CASSVSDRVGTEAFF TGTGCCAGCAGCGTATCGGACAGGGTGGGCACTGAAGCTTTCTTT - TRBD1 TRBJ1-1 TRBV9
CSVEDLDRGNYGYTF TGCAGCGTTGAAGATCTCGACAGGGGGAACTATGGCTACACCTTC few TRBD1 TRBJ1-2 TRBV29-1
CASSLGQGVYNEQFF TGTGCCAGCAGCTTAGGACAGGGGGTTTACAATGAGCAGTTCTTC many TRBD1 TRBJ2-1 TRBV11-2
CASSYWGPGDEQYF TGTGCCAGCAGTTACTGGGGTCCGGGCGACGAGCAGTACTTC - - TRBJ2-7 TRBV6-5
CASSTDYSNGYTF TGTGCCAGCAGCACGGACTACAGTAATGGCTACACCTTC - - TRBJ1-2 TRBV5-6
CSVLGDDSNQPQHF TGCAGCGTTCTGGGGGACGATAGCAATCAGCCCCAGCATTTT - - TRBJ1-5 TRBV29-1
CAITAGYGYTF TGTGCCATAACCGCTGGGTATGGCTACACCTTC - - TRBJ1-2 TRBV6-5
CASGLVEGAEQFF TGTGCTAGTGGTTTGGTAGAAGGGGCCGAGCAGTTCTTC - - TRBJ2-1 TRBV12-5
CASTQTRGNTEAFF TGTGCCAGCACCCAGACACGGGGAAACACTGAAGCTTTCTTT - - TRBJ1-1 TRBV7-9